Listed here are 8 T cell receptor beta chains from one sample, sequenced in a study of blood T cell repertoires in COVID-19. Using immunoSEQ multiplex PCR, the repertoire was profiled, and TCRdb retains in-frame clones only, with some absent. The sample has 290,000 or so clones; 90% to 95% are singletons. Sequencing was carried out using peripheral blood. The receptors stem from a woman aged 25-40 years with COVID-19, enrolled during active disease.

This sequence joins TRBV4-1 and TRBJ1-5; TRBD1 is a possible D gene (5 bases). Trimming took off 5 bases at V and 5 bases at J, with 16 bases between the two ends. The CDR3 loop spans 15 amino acids. CDR1 MGHRA and CDR2 YSYEKL come from the germline V gene. The CDR3 loop reads CASSYRQQTDQPQHF. The CDR3 DNA reads as TGCGCCAGCAGCTACCGACAGCAGACCGATCAGCCCCAGCATTTT.

The chain has TRBV5-1 and TRBJ1-3, with D possibly TRBD1 on 6 matching bases. V shed 1 base and J shed 4 bases, with 21 bases lying between them. The CDR3 contains 18 residues. Germline V gene data show CDR1 as SGHRS and CDR2 as YFSETQ. The DNA of the CDR3 is TGCGCCAGCAGCTTGTTGGACAGAACAACCAGCTACGGAAACACCATATATTTT. Amino acid sequence: CASSLLDRTTSYGNTIYF.

V gene TRBV3-1 (or the pseudogene TRBV3-2) combines with J gene TRBJ2-5, with D maybe TRBD1 (5 bases). The germline CDR1 and CDR2 sequences are LGHDT and YNNKEL (reference sequence). Trimming removed 1 base at V and 6 bases at J, with 15 bases between. This CDR3 contains 15 residues. DNA of the CDR3: TGTGCCAGCAGCCAAGGGCAGGGCAGCGCGAAGACCCAGTACTTC. Its protein product is CASSQGQGSAKTQYF.

The CDR3 DNA reads TGCAGTGCTAGGACAGGCTATGGCTACACCTTC. Amino acid sequence: CSARTGYGYTF. This chain links TRBV20-1 with TRBJ1-2; perhaps TRBD1 as D (6 bases). This CDR3 contains 11 residues. With 3 bases removed from V and 4 bases from J, the gap between germline ends came to 6 bases. Germline V lookup: CDR1 DFQATT, CDR2 SNEGSKA (reference sequence).

This chain connects TRBV5-1 to TRBJ1-2, with D possibly TRBD1 on 6 matching bases. The CDR3 runs 12 residues. Trimming shortened V by 2 bases and J by 6 bases, and 8 bases separated the two germline ends. CDR1 is SGHRS, CDR2 YFSETQ, per germline. The CDR3 reads CASSLEGDGYTF. The CDR3 region has the DNA TGCGCCAGCAGCTTAGAGGGGGATGGCTACACCTTC. Drawing the rest from reference TRBV5-1 and TRBJ1-2, the complete variable domain is KAGVTQTPRYLIKTRGQQVTLSCSPISGHRSVSWYQQTPGQGLQFLFEYFSETQRNKGNFPGRFSGRQFSNSRSEMNVSTLELGDSALYLCASSLEGDGYTFGSGTRLTVV.

This chain connects TRBV5-4 to TRBJ1-6; TRBD1 agrees at 7 bases. With 4 bases clipped from V and 2 bases from J, the junction kept 6 bases outside the gene matches. Germline lookup yields CDR1 SGHNT and CDR2 YYREEE (reference sequence). The CDR3 is made up of 16 amino acids. CDR3 coding DNA: TGTGCCAGCAGCGTCGACAGGGTAACCTATAATTCACCCCTCCACTTT. Encoded protein: CASSVDRVTYNSPLHF.

This chain links TRBV19 with TRBJ1-3; D remains unclear. Germline CDR1 and CDR2: LNHDA and SQIVND (reference sequence). The CDR3 spans 15 residues. The V end lost 6 bases, the J end lost 0 bases, and 12 bases lay between the germline ends. The CDR3 DNA is TGTGCCAGTAGAATGGCCCTTCCCTCTGGAAACACCATATATTTT. Its translation: CASRMALPSGNTIYF.

CDR3 protein: CASSDSGSLDTQYF. CDR3 DNA sequence: TGTGCCAGCAGTGACAGCGGGAGTTTAGATACGCAGTATTTT. The chain couples TRBV25-1 to TRBJ2-3; TRBD2 aligns across 8 bases. The J segment lost 5 bases and the V segment lost 3 bases, leaving 4 bases of the junction unmatched. CDR1 and CDR2 from the germline V gene are MGHDK and SYGVNS. CDR3 length: 14 amino acids. Together with reference TRBV25-1 and TRBJ2-3, the CDR3 gives the full variable domain: EADIYQTPRYLVIGTGKKITLECSQTMGHDKMYWYQQDPGMELHLIHYSYGVNSTEKGDLSSESTVSRIRTEHFPLTLESARPSHTSQYLCASSDSGSLDTQYFGPGTRLTVL.